This TCR beta chain was profiled in a study of blood T cell repertoires in COVID-19. This clone was picked up one time. The V end lost 1 base, the J end lost 0 bases, and 13 bases lay between the germline ends. CDR3 size: 16 residues. Germline V gene sequence: CDR1 SGHAT, CDR2 FQNNGV. The table came from immunoSEQ multiplex PCR; TCRdb's copy has only in-frame clones and leaves some out. Of 70,000 to 90,000 clones in the sample, roughly 80% were seen once. The V call is TRBV11-2, the J call TRBJ2-7; D possibly corresponds to TRBD1 (6 bases). The sample taken for sequencing was peripheral blood. The receptor's source is a woman aged 55-70 years with acute or convalescent COVID-19. The CDR3 sequence: CASSLGPGVSSYEQYF. The DNA for the CDR3 is TGTGCCAGCAGCTTAGGTCCAGGGGTAAGCTCCTACGAGCAGTACTTC.